This T cell receptor beta chain was found in a study of glioma-infiltrating T cells after dendritic cell vaccination. The table came from immunoSEQ multiplex PCR; TCRdb's copy has only in-frame clones and leaves some out. The data show some 10,000 clones, approximately 77% seen once. Documented time point: after dendritic cell vaccination, including at tumor progression/relapse. Before vaccination, two weeks after the third vaccination, and at progression, PBMC were collected. This clone is a singleton in its sample. This material consisted of blood, taken after dendritic cell vaccination. The clonotype originates from a human donor with glioblastoma.

This chain's CDR3 is CASIPGSSYNEQFF. The CDR3 bases are TGTGCCAGCATTCCTGGGAGCTCCTACAATGAGCAGTTCTTC. The chain has TRBV5-5 and TRBJ2-1, with a weak D call TRBD2 (5 bases). V lost 6 bases and J lost 0, with 10 bases in between. The CDR3 runs 14 residues. Germline assignment: CDR1 SGHKS and CDR2 YYEKEE (reference sequence).